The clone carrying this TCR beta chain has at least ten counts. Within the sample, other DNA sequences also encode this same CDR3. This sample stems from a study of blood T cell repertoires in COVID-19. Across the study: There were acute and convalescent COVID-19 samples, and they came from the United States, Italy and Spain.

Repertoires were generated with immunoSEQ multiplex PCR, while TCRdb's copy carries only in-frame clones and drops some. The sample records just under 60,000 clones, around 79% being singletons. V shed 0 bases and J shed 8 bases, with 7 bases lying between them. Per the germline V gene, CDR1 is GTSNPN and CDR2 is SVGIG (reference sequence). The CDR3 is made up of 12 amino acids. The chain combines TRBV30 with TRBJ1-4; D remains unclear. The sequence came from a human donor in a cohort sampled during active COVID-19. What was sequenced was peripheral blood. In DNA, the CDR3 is TGTGCCTGGAGTGTACTACGGGAAAAACTGTTTTTT. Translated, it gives CAWSVLREKLFF.